Listed below are T cell receptor beta chains from one sample, sequenced in a study of cytomegalovirus exposure and HLA in healthy donors. Profiled with immunoSEQ multiplex PCR; TCRdb holds only in-frame clones, not every one. The data contain 95,000 to 150,000 clones, around 94% of them singletons. The sample consisted of PBMCs. All receptors derive from a woman aged 18-35 years in good health and CMV-seronegative. Both conserved end residues are part of each CDR3. A D gene is named only where the DNA matches it firmly.

v_gene: TRBV6-1; d_gene: TRBD1; j_gene: TRBJ1-2; CDR3aa: CASGDRDGGYTF
v_gene: TRBV25-1; d_gene: .; j_gene: TRBJ2-7; CDR3aa: CASSESGEHEQYF
v_gene: TRBV6-1; d_gene: .; j_gene: TRBJ2-3; CDR3aa: CASSPGEGVTQYF
v_gene: TRBV5-5; d_gene: .; j_gene: TRBJ1-5; CDR3aa: CASSPTAFNQPQHF
v_gene: TRBV28; d_gene: TRBD1; j_gene: TRBJ1-6; CDR3aa: CASLRGIDRDSSPLHF
v_gene: TRBV19; d_gene: TRBD1; j_gene: TRBJ1-2; CDR3aa: CASSHGQGSYGYTF
v_gene: TRBV7-9; d_gene: .; j_gene: TRBJ2-7; CDR3aa: CASSQDTNYEQYF
v_gene: TRBV5-4; d_gene: .; j_gene: TRBJ1-2; CDR3aa: CASSLAGVKGYTF
v_gene: TRBV2; d_gene: TRBD1; j_gene: TRBJ1-6; CDR3aa: CASTLDRGLIWSPLHF
v_gene: TRBV2; d_gene: TRBD2; j_gene: TRBJ2-7; CDR3aa: CASNREAGAIYEQYF
v_gene: TRBV6-5; d_gene: .; j_gene: TRBJ2-7; CDR3aa: CASSYALESPYEQYF
v_gene: TRBV11-2; d_gene: TRBD2; j_gene: TRBJ2-1; CDR3aa: CASSGTGTSGFYNEQFF
v_gene: TRBV28; d_gene: TRBD1; j_gene: TRBJ1-2; CDR3aa: CASSLWGQGGGGYTF
v_gene: TRBV27; d_gene: TRBD2; j_gene: TRBJ2-5; CDR3aa: CASSSPGLAGKLAQYF
v_gene: TRBV5-1; d_gene: TRBD2; j_gene: TRBJ2-7; CDR3aa: CASSRGGGGGVDEQYF
v_gene: TRBV6-5; d_gene: .; j_gene: TRBJ1-2; CDR3aa: CASSHRDPDFEGYTF
v_gene: TRBV19; d_gene: .; j_gene: TRBJ1-2; CDR3aa: CASSEKPGGYTF
v_gene: TRBV29-1; d_gene: .; j_gene: TRBJ2-1; CDR3aa: CIVLFAIPYNEQFF
v_gene: TRBV7-2; d_gene: .; j_gene: TRBJ2-1; CDR3aa: CASSLSVSDEQFF
v_gene: TRBV7-2; d_gene: .; j_gene: TRBJ2-7; CDR3aa: CASSQRSSYEQYF
v_gene: TRBV7-3; d_gene: .; j_gene: TRBJ1-1; CDR3aa: CASSSQGRNTEAFF
v_gene: TRBV9; d_gene: .; j_gene: TRBJ2-5; CDR3aa: CASSVALGPPSGETQYF
v_gene: TRBV7-9; d_gene: .; j_gene: TRBJ1-1; CDR3aa: CASVRDTEAFF
v_gene: TRBV28; d_gene: TRBD2; j_gene: TRBJ2-3; CDR3aa: CASSLTSGNAWDTQYF
v_gene: TRBV18; d_gene: .; j_gene: TRBJ2-5; CDR3aa: CASSPGRGAEFETQYF
v_gene: TRBV7-7; d_gene: .; j_gene: TRBJ1-5; CDR3aa: CASRSGGGRSNQPQHF
v_gene: TRBV19; d_gene: .; j_gene: TRBJ1-2; CDR3aa: CATDSEAGAGYTF